These 18 T cell receptor beta chains were all obtained from the same sample, sequenced in a study of T-cell memory formation after mild COVID-19 (dated by TCRdb to the early 2020s). The library was obtained by 5' RACE. TCRdb lists the instrument as Illumina NovaSeq 6000. TCRdb ran its own pipeline on the public reads, namely fastp trimming at Q25 and MiXCR clone calling, and kept in-frame beta chains. Rows with one shared CDR3 protein collapse into an entry with the most common genes and DNA. The sample table shows roughly 50,000 distinct CDR3 sequences, and more than 10% are seen once. Roughly a quarter of the sample rests with the top ten. The sample was PBMCs or a T cell subset sorted from them (not recorded which). All receptors derive from a man between 18 and 29 years old who had mild COVID-19 (a few samples of this study predate the infection). The sample titles of this study are shuffled in the database, so cell type and time point are left out; the donor was told from shared clones.

This clonotype was counted only a few times. The V gene is TRBV7-2, the J gene TRBJ2-3; a possible D gene is TRBD2 (6 bases). The CDR3 length is 15 residues. V shed 5 bases and J shed 2 bases, with 14 bases lying between them. Looked up from germline, CDR1 is SGHTA and CDR2 is FQGNSA. The CDR3 sequence is CASSQWRALTDTQYF. DNA for the CDR3: TGTGCCAGCAGCCAGTGGAGGGCCCTCACAGATACGCAGTATTTT.

V is TRBV15 and J is TRBJ2-1; no clear D gene. Germline lookup yields CDR1 LNHNV and CDR2 YYDKDF (reference sequence). There are 13 residues in the CDR3. V was clipped by 4 bases and J by 4 bases, with 8 bases between them. The DNA of the CDR3 is TGTGCCACCAGCAACCGGCTATACAATGAGCAGTTCTTC. This translates into CATSNRLYNEQFF. Complete variable domain (other parts from reference TRBV15 and TRBJ2-1): DAMVIQNPRYQVTQFGKPVTLSCSQTLNHNVMYWYQQKSSQAPKLLFHYYDKDFNNEADTPDNFQSRRPNTSFCFLDIRSPGLGDTAMYLCATSNRLYNEQFFGPGTRLTVL.

The chain is built from TRBV7-2 and TRBJ1-6; D not resolved. Germline V CDR1 and CDR2: SGHTA, FQGNSA. Between the trimmed V and J ends, which lost 3 bases and 6 bases, there was a span of 9 bases. The CDR3 has 14 residues. The chain's CDR3 is CASSFPGLNSPLHF. CDR3 coding DNA: TGTGCCAGCAGCTTTCCGGGTCTTAATTCACCCCTCCACTTT.

The table lists this clonotype with many counts. J is TRBJ2-1 and V is TRBV4-3; D is possibly TRBD2 (5 bases). Trimming stripped 4 bases from V and 0 bases from J, with 10 bases between. The CDR3 covers 15 residues. The germline V gene encodes CDR1 LGHNA and CDR2 YSLEER. This CDR3 reads CASSRRSGSYNEQFF. For the CDR3, the DNA is TGCGCCAGCAGCCGGAGGTCCGGCTCCTACAATGAGCAGTTCTTC.

This clonotype was seen many times. The chain combines TRBV4-1 with TRBJ2-5, with D possibly being TRBD2 (6 bases). Germline CDR1 MGHRA, CDR2 YSYEKL. The V and J ends lost 4 bases and 4 bases respectively, with 16 bases between them. The CDR3 extends over 15 amino acids. The CDR3 protein is CASSPLGGSLETQYF. The CDR3 DNA sequence: TGCGCCAGCAGCCCTTTGGGGGGTAGCCTAGAGACCCAGTACTTC.

This clonotype was counted a few times. The chain links TRBV3-1 to TRBJ1-1; unclear D gene. The CDR3 runs 15 residues. Germline V gives CDR1 LGHDT, CDR2 YNNKEL (reference sequence). The V end was cut by 1 base, the J end by 1 base, with 10 bases between. The CDR3 region has the DNA TGTGCCAGCAGCCAAGGGGGAGTGGGGAACACTGAAGCTTTCTTT. It specifies CASSQGGVGNTEAFF.

The V call is TRBV12-3 or TRBV12-4, the J call TRBJ2-1; TRBD2 agrees at 9 bases. With V trimmed by 6 bases and J by 12 bases, 15 bases remained unmatched. This CDR3 spans 15 amino acids. CDR3 in amino acids: CASSQAGLAGYGQFF. For the CDR3, the DNA is TGTGCCAGCAGCCAAGCGGGTCTAGCGGGATATGGGCAGTTCTTC.

This chain connects TRBV20-1 to TRBJ1-5, with D possibly being TRBD1 (6 bases). This CDR3 spans 14 amino acids. V was clipped by 0 bases and J by 5 bases, with 11 bases between them. CDR1 and CDR2 (germline): DFQATT, SNEGSKA (reference sequence). The CDR3 DNA is TGCAGTGCTAGAGATTGGGCAGGGGATCAGCCCCAGCATTTT. Its translation is CSARDWAGDQPQHF.

The gene calls are TRBV9 and TRBJ1-2; D is uncertain. This CDR3 region has 16 residues. Germline-derived CDR1 and CDR2 are SGDLS and YYNGEE. Trimming shortened V by 4 bases and J by 0 bases, and 16 bases separated the two germline ends. The CDR3 DNA sequence: TGTGCCAGCAGCTCGGCCTTGAGAGGAGCTAACTATGGCTACACCTTC. Its translation: CASSSALRGANYGYTF.

This clonotype was found many times. V gene TRBV5-6 combines with J gene TRBJ2-3; D call uncertain. The CDR3 consists of 11 residues. Per germline, CDR1 SGHDT and CDR2 YYEEEE. Trimming removed 2 bases at V and 6 bases at J, with 4 bases between. The CDR3 sequence is CASSFYDTQYF. The DNA of the CDR3 is TGTGCCAGCAGCTTCTATGATACGCAGTATTTT.

This chain joins TRBV25-1 and TRBJ2-3, with a possible D match to TRBD2 (6 bases). The germline V and J ends were trimmed by 2 bases and 1 base, with 7 bases remaining between them. This CDR3 spans 14 amino acids. From germline, CDR1 is MGHDK and CDR2 SYGVNS. CDR3 nucleotide sequence: TGTGCCAGCAGTGAACCGGGGGGCACAGATACGCAGTATTTT. Protein sequence: CASSEPGGTDTQYF.

This clonotype turned up a few times. V is TRBV30 and J is TRBJ2-3; D might be TRBD2 (6 bases). The CDR3 loop spans 13 amino acids. Trimming removed 5 bases at V and 0 bases at J, with 9 bases between. The V gene's germline CDR1 is GTSNPN and CDR2 SVGIG (reference sequence). The CDR3 bases are TGTGCCTGGGCGGGACGGAGCACAGATACGCAGTATTTT. Protein: CAWAGRSTDTQYF.

This clonotype has at least ten counts. The V gene is TRBV11-2, the J gene TRBJ2-5, with 9 bases identical to TRBD1. The germline V gene has CDR1 SGHAT and CDR2 FQNNGV. The length of the CDR3 is 16 residues. Trimming cost V 5 bases and J 5 bases; bases outside gene matches: 12. The CDR3 loop reads CASSPWTGAGRETQYF. The CDR3 DNA reads as TGTGCCAGCAGCCCTTGGACAGGGGCGGGCCGGGAGACCCAGTACTTC.

This chain joins TRBV12-3 or TRBV12-4 and TRBJ1-3; unclear D gene. This CDR3 has 12 amino acids. V lost 2 bases to trimming and J lost 4 bases, with 3 bases between them. The CDR3 region has the DNA TGTGCCAGCAGTTTATGGGGAAACACCATATATTTT. Its protein product is CASSLWGNTIYF.

J is TRBJ1-1 and V is TRBV6-6; tentative D call: TRBD1 (6 bases). Germline lookup yields CDR1 MNHNY and CDR2 SVGAGI (reference sequence). Trimming left V 6 bases short and J 0 bases short, with 11 bases between. The CDR3 length is 14 residues. CDR3 protein: CASRWGLVNTEAFF. The CDR3 nucleotides read TGTGCCAGCAGGTGGGGGCTCGTGAACACTGAAGCTTTCTTT.

This clonotype has only a few counts. The chain couples TRBV6-5 to TRBJ1-1; D possibly corresponds to TRBD1 (5 bases). The CDR3 spans 14 residues. Germline V gene lookup returns CDR1 MNHEY and CDR2 SVGAGI. The V end lost 6 bases, the J end lost 6 bases, and 17 bases lay between the germline ends. This chain's CDR3 is CASRFEGLGPEAFF. As DNA, the CDR3 is TGTGCCAGCAGGTTCGAGGGGCTAGGACCTGAAGCTTTCTTT.

The chain couples TRBV12-3 or TRBV12-4 to TRBJ1-4; D is possibly TRBD1 (6 bases). V dropped 6 bases and J dropped 6 bases, with 11 bases sitting between them. The CDR3 sequence is 13 residues long. This chain's CDR3 is CASRPHRDEKLFF. The CDR3 DNA reads as TGTGCCAGCAGGCCCCACAGGGATGAAAAACTGTTTTTT.

The table lists this clonotype with a few counts. The chain combines TRBV5-1 with TRBJ2-3; D gene ambiguous. V lost 0 bases to trimming and J lost 3 bases, with 14 bases between them. Germline V CDR1 and CDR2: SGHRS, YFSETQ. The CDR3 totals 16 residues. CDR3 nucleotide sequence: TGCGCCAGCAGCTTGGCCCTAGACCCGTGGACAGATACGCAGTATTTT. Encoded protein: CASSLALDPWTDTQYF.